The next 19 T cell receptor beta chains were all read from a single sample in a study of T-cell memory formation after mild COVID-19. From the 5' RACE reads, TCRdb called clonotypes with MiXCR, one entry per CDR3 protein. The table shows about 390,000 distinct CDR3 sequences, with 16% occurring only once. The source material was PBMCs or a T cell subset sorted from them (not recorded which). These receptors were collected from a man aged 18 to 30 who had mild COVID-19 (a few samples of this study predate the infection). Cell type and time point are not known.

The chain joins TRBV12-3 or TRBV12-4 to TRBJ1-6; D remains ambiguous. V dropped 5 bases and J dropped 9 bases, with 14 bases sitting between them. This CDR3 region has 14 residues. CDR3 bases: TGTGCCAGCAGTCGAGCTTTTTTAGGTTCACCCCTCCACTTT. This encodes CASSRAFLGSPLHF.

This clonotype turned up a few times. This chain's CDR3 is CASSLRAGGSYEQYV. The CDR3 DNA reads as TGTGCCAGCAGCCTCAGGGCGGGGGGGTCCTACGAGCAGTACGTC. The chain links TRBV7-2 to TRBJ2-7, with 9 nucleotides matching TRBD2. After removal of 5 bases from V and 1 base from J, the junction contained 6 bases not matched to a gene. There are 15 residues in the CDR3. Germline V CDR1 and CDR2: SGHTA, FQGNSA.

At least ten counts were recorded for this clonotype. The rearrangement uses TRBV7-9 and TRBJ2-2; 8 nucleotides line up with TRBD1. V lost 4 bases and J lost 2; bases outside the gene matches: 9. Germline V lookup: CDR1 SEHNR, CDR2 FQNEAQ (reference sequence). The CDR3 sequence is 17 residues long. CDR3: CASSSTGVLPNTGELFF. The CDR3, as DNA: TGTGCCAGCAGCTCGACAGGGGTCCTACCCAACACCGGGGAGCTGTTTTTT.

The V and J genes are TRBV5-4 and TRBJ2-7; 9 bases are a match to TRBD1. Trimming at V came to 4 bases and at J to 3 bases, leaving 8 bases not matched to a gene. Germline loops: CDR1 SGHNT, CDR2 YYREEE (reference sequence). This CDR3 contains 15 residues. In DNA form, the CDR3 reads TGTGCCAGCAGCGACCCCGACAGGGGGTACTACGAGCAGTACTTC. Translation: CASSDPDRGYYEQYF. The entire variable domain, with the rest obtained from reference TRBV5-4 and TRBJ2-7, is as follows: ETGVTQSPTHLIKTRGQQVTLRCSSQSGHNTVSWYQQALGQGPQFIFQYYREEENGRGNFPPRFSGLQFPNYSSELNVNALELDDSALYLCASSDPDRGYYEQYFGPGTRLTVT.

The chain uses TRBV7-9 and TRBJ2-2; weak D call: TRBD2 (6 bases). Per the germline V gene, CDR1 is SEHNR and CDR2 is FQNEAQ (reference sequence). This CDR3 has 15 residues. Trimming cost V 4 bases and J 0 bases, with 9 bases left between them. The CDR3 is CASSSRLANTGELFF. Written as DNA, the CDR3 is TGTGCCAGCAGCTCCCGACTAGCGAACACCGGGGAGCTGTTTTTT.

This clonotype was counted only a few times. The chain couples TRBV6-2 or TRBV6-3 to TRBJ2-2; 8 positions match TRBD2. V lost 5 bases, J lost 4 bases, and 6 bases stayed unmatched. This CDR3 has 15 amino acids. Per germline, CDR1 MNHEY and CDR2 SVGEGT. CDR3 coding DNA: TGTGCCAGCAGTCGCCGGACTAGCCTCACCGGGGAGCTGTTTTTT. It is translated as CASSRRTSLTGELFF.

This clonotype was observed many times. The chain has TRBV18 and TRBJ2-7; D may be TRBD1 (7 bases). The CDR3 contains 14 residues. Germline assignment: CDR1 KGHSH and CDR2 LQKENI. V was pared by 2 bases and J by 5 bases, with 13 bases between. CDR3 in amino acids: CASSPGGGRNEQYF. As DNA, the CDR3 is TGTGCCAGCTCACCAGGAGGGGGCCGGAACGAGCAGTACTTC.

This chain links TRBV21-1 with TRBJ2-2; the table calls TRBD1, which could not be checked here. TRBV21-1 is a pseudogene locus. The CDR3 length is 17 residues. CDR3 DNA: TGTGCCAGCAGCAATCCGAAGAGGGACAGGGAGCCCGGGGAGCTGTTTTTT. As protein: CASSNPKRDREPGELFF.

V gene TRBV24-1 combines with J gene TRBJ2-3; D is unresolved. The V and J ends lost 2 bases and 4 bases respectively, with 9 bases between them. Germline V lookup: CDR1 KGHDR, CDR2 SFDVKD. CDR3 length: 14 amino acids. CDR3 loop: CATSDSRIADTQYF. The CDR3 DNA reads TGTGCCACCAGTGATTCACGTATTGCAGATACGCAGTATTTT.

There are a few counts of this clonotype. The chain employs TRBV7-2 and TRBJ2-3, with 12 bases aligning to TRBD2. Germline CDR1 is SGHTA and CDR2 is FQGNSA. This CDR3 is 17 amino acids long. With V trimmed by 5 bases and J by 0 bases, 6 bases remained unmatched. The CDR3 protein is CASSPLLAGGSTDTQYF. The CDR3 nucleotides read TGTGCCAGCAGCCCGCTTCTAGCGGGGGGGAGCACAGATACGCAGTATTTT. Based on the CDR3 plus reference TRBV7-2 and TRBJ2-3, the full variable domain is GAGVSQSPSNKVTEKGKDVELRCDPISGHTALYWYRQSLGQGLEFLIYFQGNSAPDKSGLPSDRFSAERTGGSVSTLTIQRTQQEDSAVYLCASSPLLAGGSTDTQYFGPGTRLTVL.

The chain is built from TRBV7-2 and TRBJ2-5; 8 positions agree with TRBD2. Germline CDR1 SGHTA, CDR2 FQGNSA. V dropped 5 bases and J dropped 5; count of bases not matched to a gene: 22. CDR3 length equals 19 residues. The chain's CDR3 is CASSLRISVGTSLSETQYF. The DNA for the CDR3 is TGTGCCAGCAGCCTCAGAATTAGTGTCGGGACTAGTCTTTCGGAGACCCAGTACTTC.

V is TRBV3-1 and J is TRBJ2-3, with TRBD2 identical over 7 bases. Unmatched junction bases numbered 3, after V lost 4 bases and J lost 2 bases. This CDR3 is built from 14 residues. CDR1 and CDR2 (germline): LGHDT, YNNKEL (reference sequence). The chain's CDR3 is CASSPRLATDTQYF. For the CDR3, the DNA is TGTGCCAGCAGCCCCAGACTAGCCACAGATACGCAGTATTTT.

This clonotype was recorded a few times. The CDR3 DNA is TGCAGTGCTCGGTATTCTCAAGCTAACTATGGCTACACCTTC. Protein sequence: CSARYSQANYGYTF. This chain connects TRBV20-1 to TRBJ1-2; D remains ambiguous. Per germline, CDR1 DFQATT and CDR2 SNEGSKA (reference sequence). The length of the CDR3 is 14 residues. Deletions cut 5 bases from V and 0 bases from J, with 13 bases between.

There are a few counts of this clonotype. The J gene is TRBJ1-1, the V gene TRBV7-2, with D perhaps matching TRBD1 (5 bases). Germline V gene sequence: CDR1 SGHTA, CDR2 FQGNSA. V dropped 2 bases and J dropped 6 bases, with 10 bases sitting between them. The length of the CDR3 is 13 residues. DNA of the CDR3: TGTGCCAGCAGCTTATGGGGGATCCCTGAAGCTTTCTTT. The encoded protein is CASSLWGIPEAFF.

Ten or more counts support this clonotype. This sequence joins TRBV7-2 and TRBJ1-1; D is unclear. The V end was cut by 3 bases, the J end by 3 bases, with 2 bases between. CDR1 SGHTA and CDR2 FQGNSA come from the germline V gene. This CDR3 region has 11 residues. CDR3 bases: TGTGCCAGCAGCTTCTACACTGAAGCTTTCTTT. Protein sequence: CASSFYTEAFF.

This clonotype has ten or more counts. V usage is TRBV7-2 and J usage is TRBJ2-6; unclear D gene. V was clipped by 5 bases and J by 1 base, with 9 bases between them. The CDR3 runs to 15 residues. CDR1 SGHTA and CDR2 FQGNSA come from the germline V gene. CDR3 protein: CASSPLVSGANVLTF. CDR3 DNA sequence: TGTGCCAGCAGCCCTCTAGTATCTGGGGCCAACGTCCTGACTTTC.

CDR3 region: CASSLEYGLETQYF. CDR3 in DNA: TGCGCCAGCAGCTTGGAATACGGGTTGGAGACCCAGTACTTC. The chain uses TRBV5-1 and TRBJ2-5; no definite D call. Trimming removed 0 bases from V and 5 bases from J, with 11 bases in between. Germline CDR1 and CDR2: SGHRS and YFSETQ. The CDR3 spans 14 residues.

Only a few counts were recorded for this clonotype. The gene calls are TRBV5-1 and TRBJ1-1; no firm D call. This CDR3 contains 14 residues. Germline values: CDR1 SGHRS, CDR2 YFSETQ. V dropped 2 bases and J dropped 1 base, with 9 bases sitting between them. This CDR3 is CASSFQPGNTEAFF. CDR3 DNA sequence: TGCGCCAGCAGCTTTCAGCCAGGGAACACTGAAGCTTTCTTT.

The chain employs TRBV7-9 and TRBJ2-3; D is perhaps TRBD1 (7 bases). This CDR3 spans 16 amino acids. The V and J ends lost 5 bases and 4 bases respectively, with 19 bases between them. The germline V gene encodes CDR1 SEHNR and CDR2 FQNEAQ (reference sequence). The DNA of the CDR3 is TGTGCCAGCAGCAAGCGGGCAGGGGGGTCTCCAGATACGCAGTATTTT. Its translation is CASSKRAGGSPDTQYF.